This passage covers 22 T cell receptor beta chains from one sample sequenced in a study of cytomegalovirus exposure and HLA in healthy donors. Produced via immunoSEQ multiplex PCR; TCRdb's table is partial and in-frame only. This sample has roughly 130,000 clones, with nearly 90% found just once. Sequencing used PBMCs. Every receptor here comes from a man aged 30 to 39 in good health and CMV-seronegative.

This chain links TRBV28 with TRBJ1-1; D is undetermined. Germline loops: CDR1 MDHEN, CDR2 SYDVKM. This CDR3 contains 16 residues. Trimming pared 0 bases from V and 5 bases from J, leaving 16 bases between. CDR3 residues: CASSLWWRGRETEAFF. The CDR3 DNA reads TGTGCCAGCAGTTTATGGTGGAGAGGGCGCGAGACTGAAGCTTTCTTT.

This chain uses TRBV5-1 with TRBJ1-3; D gene uncertain. CDR3 length: 14 amino acids. Germline CDR1 is SGHRS and CDR2 is YFSETQ. V lost 3 bases, J lost 0 bases, and 7 bases lay in between. CDR3 nucleotide sequence: TGCGCCAGCAGCTCCACCGGCTCTGGAAACACCATATATTTT. The encoded protein is CASSSTGSGNTIYF.

This chain uses TRBV11-2 with TRBJ1-2, with 9 positions matching TRBD1. From germline, CDR1 is SGHAT and CDR2 FQNNGV. This CDR3 contains 15 residues. V dropped 4 bases and J dropped 4; count of bases not matched to a gene: 7. The CDR3 loop is CASSSQGTGSYGYTF. DNA for the CDR3: TGTGCCAGCAGCTCTCAGGGGACAGGGAGCTATGGCTACACCTTC.

V gene TRBV11-2 combines with J gene TRBJ2-5; TRBD2 agrees at 13 bases. Germline CDR1 is SGHAT and CDR2 is FQNNGV. V gave up 4 bases and J gave up 6 bases; unmatched junction bases: 2. The CDR3 contains 14 residues. CDR3 sequence (DNA): TGTGCCAGCAGCTCGGGACTAGCGGGGAAGACCCAGTACTTC. Translation: CASSSGLAGKTQYF.

V gene TRBV7-3 combines with J gene TRBJ1-1; the match to TRBD1 covers 8 bases. With V trimmed by 3 bases and J by 5 bases, 8 bases remained unmatched. This CDR3 is built from 15 residues. Looked up from germline, CDR1 is SGHTA and CDR2 is FQGTGA. The CDR3 loop reads CASSLRARGQTEAFF. In DNA form, the CDR3 reads TGTGCCAGCAGCTTGCGGGCCAGGGGGCAAACTGAAGCTTTCTTT.

The count of this clone is one. The V and J genes are TRBV28 and TRBJ1-3; 7 positions match TRBD1. The CDR3 extends over 16 amino acids. Unmatched junction bases numbered 6, after V lost 3 bases and J lost 1 base. Germline V CDR1 and CDR2: MDHEN, SYDVKM. The CDR3 protein is CASSFHHRGSGNTIYF. The DNA for the CDR3 is TGTGCCAGCAGTTTTCATCACAGGGGTTCTGGAAACACCATATATTTT. Full variable domain (outside the CDR3, taken from reference TRBV28 and TRBJ1-3): DVKVTQSSRYLVKRTGEKVFLECVQDMDHENMFWYRQDPGLGLRLIYFSYDVKMKEKGDIPEGYSVSREKKERFSLILESASTNQTSMYLCASSFHHRGSGNTIYFGEGSWLTVV.

This clone is a singleton in its sample. V and J are TRBV4-1 and TRBJ1-4, with a weak D call TRBD1 (5 bases). V was shortened by 7 bases and J by 5 bases, with 23 bases between the two germline ends. Germline CDR1 reads MGHRA; CDR2 reads YSYEKL. CDR3 length: 17 residues. CDR3 amino acids: CASNVGAGRVANEKLFF. The CDR3 coding sequence is TGCGCCAGCAACGTAGGGGCAGGTCGAGTTGCGAATGAAAAACTGTTTTTT.

The V gene is TRBV4-1, the J gene TRBJ1-2; 9 bases are shared with TRBD1. From germline, CDR1 is MGHRA and CDR2 YSYEKL. CDR3 length: 14 amino acids. Trimming at V came to 4 bases and at J to 2 bases, leaving 2 bases not matched to a gene. CDR3 in DNA: TGCGCCAGCAGCCCGGGACAGGGAAACTATGGCTACACCTTC. Amino acid sequence: CASSPGQGNYGYTF.

The J gene is TRBJ1-3, the V gene TRBV19; tentatively, D is TRBD1 (6 bases). CDR3 length: 17 amino acids. Germline V gives CDR1 LNHDA, CDR2 SQIVND (reference sequence). V was trimmed by 3 bases and J by 0 bases, leaving 15 bases between them. The DNA for the CDR3 is TGTGCCAGTAGTATGAACAGGGCTTGGGACTCTGGAAACACCATATATTTT. Its protein is CASSMNRAWDSGNTIYF.

This clone was picked up one time. This chain links TRBV6-5 with TRBJ1-2; D is ambiguous. The CDR3 runs to 14 residues. The germline V and J ends were trimmed by 7 bases and 0 bases, with 12 bases remaining between them. The germline CDR1 and CDR2 sequences are MNHEY and SVGAGI. This chain's CDR3 is CASTRNTPNYGYTF. The CDR3 DNA is TGTGCCAGCACCCGCAATACACCTAACTATGGCTACACCTTC.

V and J are TRBV29-1 and TRBJ2-7; D unresolved. V was clipped by 6 bases and J by 0 bases, with 15 bases between them. This CDR3 spans 14 amino acids. Germline V gene data show CDR1 as SQVTM and CDR2 as ANQGSEA. The CDR3 DNA reads TGCAGCGTGATTCCGGGTCCTCCCTCCTACGAGCAGTACTTC. This encodes CSVIPGPPSYEQYF.

V and J are TRBV21-1 and TRBJ1-2. TRBV21-1 is deemed a pseudogene. This CDR3 has 14 residues. The CDR3 loop reads CASSTTFSRDGYTF. The CDR3 DNA reads as TGTGCCAGCAGCACAACCTTTTCGAGAGATGGCTACACCTTC.

The chain couples TRBV6-5 to TRBJ2-5; D call uncertain. The CDR3 is made up of 13 amino acids. The germline V gene has CDR1 MNHEY and CDR2 SVGAGI. V lost 6 bases to trimming and J lost 5 bases, with 13 bases between them. The CDR3 spells CASSRRGYETQYF. The CDR3 nucleotides read TGTGCCAGCAGCCGTCGCGGATATGAGACCCAGTACTTC.

V usage is TRBV7-6 and J usage is TRBJ2-7; 10 positions agree with TRBD1. This CDR3 spans 14 amino acids. V gave up 4 bases and J gave up 5 bases; unmatched junction bases: 5. Germline-derived CDR1 and CDR2 are SGHVS and FNYEAQ. The CDR3 reads CASSSRQGADEQYF. DNA for the CDR3: TGTGCCAGCAGCTCGAGACAGGGGGCTGACGAGCAGTACTTC.

The rearrangement uses TRBV5-1 and TRBJ2-7; 9 bases line up with TRBD1. CDR1 is SGHRS, CDR2 YFSETQ, per germline. J lost 4 bases, V lost 0 bases, and 5 bases had no gene match. The CDR3 spans 15 residues. The CDR3 DNA follows: TGCGCCAGCAGCTTGGAAGGGACAGGGTTATACGAGCAGTACTTC. Translating gives CASSLEGTGLYEQYF. Drawing the rest from reference TRBV5-1 and TRBJ2-7, the complete variable domain is KAGVTQTPRYLIKTRGQQVTLSCSPISGHRSVSWYQQTPGQGLQFLFEYFSETQRNKGNFPGRFSGRQFSNSRSEMNVSTLELGDSALYLCASSLEGTGLYEQYFGPGTRLTVT.

Only a few counts were recorded for this clone. This sequence joins TRBV18 and TRBJ1-4, with 9 bases matching TRBD1. The CDR3 is 14 amino acids. The germline V gene encodes CDR1 KGHSH and CDR2 LQKENI. The V segment lost 6 bases and the J segment 3 bases; nucleotides outside the gene matches: 2. CDR3 protein: CASSGQGPNEKLFF. The DNA of the CDR3 is TGTGCCAGCTCGGGACAGGGACCTAATGAAAAACTGTTTTTT.

The chain joins TRBV5-1 to TRBJ2-1; TRBD1 matches 7 bases. CDR1 is SGHRS, CDR2 YFSETQ, per germline. V lost 4 bases, J lost 8 bases, and 12 bases stayed unmatched. The CDR3 runs 15 residues. The CDR3 nucleotides are TGCGCCAGCAGCATCGGACAGGCCTCCCCGTATGAGCAGTTCTTC. It specifies CASSIGQASPYEQFF.

The chain couples TRBV28 to TRBJ1-2; D is perhaps TRBD1 (6 bases). Germline CDR1 reads MDHEN; CDR2 reads SYDVKM. The CDR3 covers 13 residues. The V end lost 2 bases, the J end lost 6 bases, and 10 bases lay between the germline ends. CDR3 residues: CASSLRTADGYTF. DNA for the CDR3: TGTGCCAGCAGTTTACGGACAGCGGATGGCTACACCTTC.

This clone was seen a handful of times. This rearrangement joins TRBV18 to TRBJ1-6; D is undetermined. CDR1 is KGHSH and CDR2 is LQKENI in the germline V gene. V lost 2 bases and J lost 10, with 9 bases in between. The CDR3 loop spans 13 amino acids. This CDR3 reads CASSPGQESPLHF. Here the CDR3 DNA reads TGTGCCAGCTCACCAGGGCAGGAATCACCCCTCCACTTT.

The chain uses TRBV6-4 and TRBJ2-1; 8 nucleotides align to TRBD2. V lost 4 bases to trimming and J lost 8 bases; unmatched junction nucleotides: 4. Germline V gene lookup returns CDR1 MRHNA and CDR2 SNTAGT. The CDR3 is 13 residues long. This CDR3 is CASSVLAGYEQFF. Written as DNA, the CDR3 is TGTGCCAGCAGTGTCCTAGCGGGTTATGAGCAGTTCTTC.

This chain links TRBV6-5 with TRBJ1-2; a possible D gene is TRBD1 (5 bases). Trimming took 3 bases from V and 5 from J, leaving 16 bases between them. Germline V CDR1 and CDR2: MNHEY, SVGAGI. There are 15 residues in the CDR3. The CDR3, as DNA: TGTGCCAGCAGTTATGGTGGGGCAGGCAAATATGGCTACACCTTC. This sequence encodes CASSYGGAGKYGYTF.

The chain uses TRBV5-1 and TRBJ2-3; 12 nucleotides match TRBD2. The ends lost 4 bases at V and 2 bases at J; junction bases unmatched: 8. This CDR3 has 17 residues. Germline CDR1 and CDR2: SGHRS and YFSETQ. The CDR3 loop is CASSKWTSGAYTDTQYF. In DNA, the CDR3 is TGCGCCAGCAGCAAGTGGACTAGCGGGGCCTACACAGATACGCAGTATTTT.